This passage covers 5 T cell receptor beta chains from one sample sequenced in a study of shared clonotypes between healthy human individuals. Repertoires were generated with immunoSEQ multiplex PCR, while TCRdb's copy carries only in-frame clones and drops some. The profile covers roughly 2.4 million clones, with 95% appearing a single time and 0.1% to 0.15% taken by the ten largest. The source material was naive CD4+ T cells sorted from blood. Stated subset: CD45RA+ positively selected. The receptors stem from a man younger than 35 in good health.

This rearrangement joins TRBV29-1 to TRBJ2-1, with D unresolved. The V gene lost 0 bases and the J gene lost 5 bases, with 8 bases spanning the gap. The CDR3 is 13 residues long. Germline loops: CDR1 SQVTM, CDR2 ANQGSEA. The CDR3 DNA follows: TGCAGCGTTGAAGATAGACTTCACAATGAGCAGTTCTTC. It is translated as CSVEDRLHNEQFF.

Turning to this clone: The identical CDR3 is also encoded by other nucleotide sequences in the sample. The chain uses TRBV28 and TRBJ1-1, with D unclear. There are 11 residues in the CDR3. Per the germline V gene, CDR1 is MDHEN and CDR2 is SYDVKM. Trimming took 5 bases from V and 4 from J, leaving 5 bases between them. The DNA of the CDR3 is TGTGCCAGCAGTCGAGGCACTGAAGCTTTCTTT. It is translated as CASSRGTEAFF.

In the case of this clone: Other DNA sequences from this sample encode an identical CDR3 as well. CDR3 bases: TGTGCCAGTAGTATAAGAGGGGGCACTCAGCCCCAGCATTTT. Translation gives CASSIRGGTQPQHF. This sequence joins TRBV19 and TRBJ1-5; 7 bases align to TRBD1. This CDR3 region has 14 residues. Losses at the gene ends were 2 bases for V and 6 bases for J; bases not matched to a gene: 4. Germline V gives CDR1 LNHDA, CDR2 SQIVND (reference sequence). The variable domain in full, completed from reference TRBV19 and TRBJ1-5, reads DGGITQSPKYLFRKEGQNVTLSCEQNLNHDAMYWYRQDPGQGLRLIYYSQIVNDFQKGDIAEGYSVSREKKESFPLTVTSAQKNPTAFYLCASSIRGGTQPQHFGDGTRLSIL.

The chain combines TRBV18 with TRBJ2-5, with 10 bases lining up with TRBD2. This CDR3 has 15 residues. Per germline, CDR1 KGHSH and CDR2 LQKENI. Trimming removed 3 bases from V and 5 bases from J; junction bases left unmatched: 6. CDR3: CASSPRASGSETQYF. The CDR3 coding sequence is TGTGCCAGCTCACCCCGGGCTAGCGGGAGCGAGACCCAGTACTTC.

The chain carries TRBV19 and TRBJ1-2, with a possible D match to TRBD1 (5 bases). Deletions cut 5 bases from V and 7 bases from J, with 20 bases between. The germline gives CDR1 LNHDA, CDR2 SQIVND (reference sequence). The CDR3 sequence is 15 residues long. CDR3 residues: CASSPTGTLSSGYTF. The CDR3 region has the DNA TGTGCCAGTAGTCCGACCGGGACGCTATCGTCTGGCTACACCTTC.